The next 30 T cell receptor beta chains were all read from a single sample in a study of CD8+CD57+ T cells in acquired aplastic anemia. TCR beta VDJ and CDR3 profiling used genomic DNA as template. From the reads, TCRdb called clonotypes with MiXCR, one entry per CDR3 protein. This sample has hundreds of thousands of distinct CDR3 sequences; over 25% occur once, and the top ten carry about 0.8%. CD8+CD57+ cell expansion had been shown by flow cytometry in patients chosen for sequencing. The sequenced sample consisted of sorted CD4+, CD8+, or CD8+CD57+ T cells (not recorded which) from PBMCs. Receptors originate from a human donor with aplastic anemia.

This clonotype was recorded a few times. The V gene is TRBV2, the J gene TRBJ2-7; D gene ambiguous. The CDR3 sequence is 14 residues long. CDR1 and CDR2 from the germline V gene are SNHLY and FYNNEI. The V end lost 7 bases, the J end lost 3 bases, and 16 bases lay between the germline ends. CDR3 amino acids: CASNTDQGVYEQYF. DNA of the CDR3: TGTGCCAGCAATACCGACCAAGGAGTCTACGAGCAGTACTTC. Filled out from reference TRBV2 and TRBJ2-7, the complete variable domain reads EPEVTQTPSHQVTQMGQEVILRCVPISNHLYFYWYRQILGQKVEFLVSFYNNEISEKSEIFDDQFSVERPDGSNFTLKIRSTKLEDSAMYFCASNTDQGVYEQYFGPGTRLTVT.

This clonotype was recorded a few times. A much larger clone differs from this one at a single base, so this may be a read error. The chain recombines TRBV2 with TRBJ1-1; D uncertain. Germline CDR1 is SNHLY and CDR2 is FYNNEI. Trimming cost V 0 bases and J 10 bases, with 15 bases left between them. The CDR3 is 14 residues long. In DNA form, the CDR3 reads TGTGCCAGCAGTGAAGCGCAGGCAGGAGAGGTAGCTTTCTTT. Amino acids: CASSEAQAGEVAFF.

This clonotype was counted at least ten times. The gene calls are TRBV12-3 or TRBV12-4 and TRBJ2-7, with no clear D. The CDR3 totals 13 residues. Trimming shortened V by 6 bases and J by 0 bases, and 9 bases separated the two germline ends. CDR3 DNA: TGTGCCAGCAGCACCTCGAGCTCCTACGAGCAGTACTTC. It is translated as CASSTSSSYEQYF.

This clonotype was recorded only once. A read error may be the cause here, since a much bigger clone is one base away. This is likely a read error, given that the CDR3 carries no conserved phenylalanine or tryptophan at its end. The chain employs TRBV10-3 and TRBJ2-7, with D tentatively TRBD2 (6 bases). In germline, CDR1 is ENHRY, CDR2 SYGVKD. The CDR3 extends over 12 amino acids. CDR3 loop: CASSSGVAEQYL. The DNA for the CDR3 is TGTGCCAGCAGTTCGGGAGTAGCCGAGCAGTACCTC.

This clonotype has ten or more counts. The rearrangement joins TRBV19 to TRBJ2-1, with no clear D. V was pared by 5 bases and J by 5 bases, with 10 bases between. This CDR3 is 13 amino acids long. The V gene's germline CDR1 is LNHDA and CDR2 SQIVND (reference sequence). The CDR3 is CASSSGPNNEQFF. CDR3 bases: TGTGCCAGTAGTTCCGGGCCTAACAATGAGCAGTTCTTC.

This clonotype was seen many times. The chain combines TRBV20-1 with TRBJ1-2; the match to TRBD1 covers 8 bases. Germline CDR1 and CDR2: DFQATT and SNEGSKA (reference sequence). The CDR3 has 14 amino acids. Trimming removed 1 base from V and 0 bases from J; junction bases left unmatched: 1. Written as DNA, the CDR3 is TGCAGTGCTAGAGCAGGGGGCACTAACTATGGCTACACCTTC. It yields the protein CSARAGGTNYGYTF.

The chain combines TRBV7-2 with TRBJ2-5; D may be TRBD1 (5 bases). V was clipped by 5 bases and J by 4 bases, with 11 bases between them. In germline, CDR1 is SGHTA, CDR2 FQGNSA. The CDR3 loop spans 13 amino acids. The CDR3 nucleotides read TGTGCCAGCAGCCGTGAGACAGTAGAGACCCAGTACTTC. Its protein product is CASSRETVETQYF.

On this clonotype: A single base separates this from a much larger clone, so it may be a read error. This rearrangement joins TRBV9 to TRBJ2-7; 7 nucleotides match TRBD1. In germline, CDR1 is SGDLS, CDR2 YYNGEE. CDR3 length equals 16 residues. Trimming at V came to 0 bases and at J to 2 bases, leaving 8 bases not matched to a gene. CDR3 sequence: CASSVGGDSGAYEQYF. In nucleotides, the CDR3 is TGTGCCAGCAGCGTAGGTGGGGACAGTGGAGCCTACGAGCAGTACTTC.

This clonotype appeared many times. The genes are TRBV25-1 and TRBJ1-5; 10 bases agree with TRBD1. V shed 4 bases, J shed 7 bases, and the junction held 7 bases outside the gene matches. The CDR3 has 15 amino acids. The V gene's germline CDR1 is MGHDK and CDR2 SYGVNS. The CDR3 region is CASSGSGQGGQPQHF. The DNA of the CDR3 is TGTGCCAGCAGTGGATCCGGACAGGGGGGACAGCCCCAGCATTTT.

This chain joins TRBV10-3 and TRBJ2-7; 13 positions agree with TRBD2. The ends lost 6 bases at V and 5 bases at J; junction bases unmatched: 1. Germline assignment: CDR1 ENHRY and CDR2 SYGVKD. This CDR3 contains 13 residues. CDR3 sequence (DNA): TGTGCCATCAGAGGACTAGCGGGAGACGAGCAGTACGTC. Its protein is CAIRGLAGDEQYV.

In its sample, this clonotype was seen a few times. J is TRBJ1-5 and V is TRBV7-2, with 8 bases aligning to TRBD1. The CDR3 is 14 residues long. The germline gives CDR1 SGHTA, CDR2 FQGNSA. V dropped 3 bases and J dropped 9; count of bases not matched to a gene: 7. The CDR3 is CASSFSQGEGPQHF. The CDR3 DNA follows: TGTGCCAGCAGCTTCTCACAGGGGGAGGGGCCCCAGCATTTT. Together with reference TRBV7-2 and TRBJ1-5, the CDR3 gives the full variable domain: GAGVSQSPSNKVTEKGKDVELRCDPISGHTALYWYRQSLGQGLEFLIYFQGNSAPDKSGLPSDRFSAERTGGSVSTLTIQRTQQEDSAVYLCASSFSQGEGPQHFGDGTRLSIL.

Only one count was recorded for this clonotype. Being one base from a much bigger clone, this may be a read error. J is TRBJ1-6 and V is TRBV20-1; the D is unclear. Germline lookup yields CDR1 DFQATT and CDR2 SNEGSKA (reference sequence). CDR3 size: 18 residues. DNA of the CDR3: TGCAGTGCTAGAGATCACGGACGTAGGAGCTCCTATAATCCACCCCTCCACTTT. It codes for CSARDHGRRSSYNPPLHF.

With regard to this clonotype: Without the conserved terminal phenylalanine or tryptophan, this CDR3 likely stems from a read error. No DNA is shown, since the ends of the CDR3 on it are uncertain; the CDR3 is the one TCRdb lists. The chain carries TRBV15 and TRBJ1-5. Per germline, CDR1 LNHNV and CDR2 YYDKDF (reference sequence). From its first to its last residue, the CDR3 has 8 amino acids. CDR3: CATSRGMQ.

The chain combines TRBV5-1 with TRBJ2-7, with 11 bases matching TRBD2. There are 15 residues in the CDR3. Trimming removed 4 bases from V and 5 bases from J; junction bases left unmatched: 8. Per germline, CDR1 SGHRS and CDR2 YFSETQ. The CDR3 DNA reads as TGCGCCAGCAGCCGGATAGCGGGGGGGATCGACGAGCAGTACTTC. Protein product: CASSRIAGGIDEQYF. The full variable domain, with the rest looked up from reference TRBV5-1 and TRBJ2-7, is KAGVTQTPRYLIKTRGQQVTLSCSPISGHRSVSWYQQTPGQGLQFLFEYFSETQRNKGNFPGRFSGRQFSNSRSEMNVSTLELGDSALYLCASSRIAGGIDEQYFGPGTRLTVT.

This clonotype was observed a single time. The V and J genes are TRBV10-3 and TRBJ1-2, with D unclear. Germline CDR1 reads ENHRY; CDR2 reads SYGVKD. V lost 3 bases, J lost 2 bases, and 4 bases lay in between. This CDR3 is 12 amino acids long. The CDR3: CAISEVNYGYTF. The CDR3 bases are TGTGCCATCAGTGAAGTCAACTATGGCTACACCTTC.

Only one count was recorded for this clonotype. V and J are TRBV24-1 and TRBJ1-3; D not certain. Germline values: CDR1 KGHDR, CDR2 SFDVKD. Trimming removed 7 bases from V and 0 bases from J, with 12 bases in between. The CDR3 has 15 residues. The CDR3 DNA is TGTGCCACCAGCGATGCGAGGAGCTCTGGAAACACCATATATTTT. Translating gives CATSDARSSGNTIYF.

This clonotype has more than one count but fewer than ten. V gene TRBV11-3 combines with J gene TRBJ1-3; no reliable D call. Trimming stripped 0 bases from V and 0 bases from J, with 6 bases between. CDR3 length equals 15 residues. Germline CDR1 is SGHNT and CDR2 is YENEEA. The CDR3 loop is CASSLEQYSGNTIYF. CDR3 DNA sequence: TGTGCCAGCAGCTTAGAACAATACTCTGGAAACACCATATATTTT.

The J gene is TRBJ1-4, the V gene TRBV11-1; D possibly corresponds to TRBD1 (5 bases). The CDR3 spans 18 residues. Germline V lookup: CDR1 SGHAT, CDR2 FQDESV (reference sequence). With 1 base removed from V and 6 bases from J, the gap between germline ends came to 21 bases. The CDR3 loop reads CASSLVRFTIVGDEKLFF. The CDR3 DNA reads as TGTGCCAGCAGCTTAGTGAGGTTTACTATTGTGGGGGATGAAAAACTGTTTTTT.

This clonotype was picked up a small number of times. A read error may produce the germline difference seen at one junction end. CDR3 DNA: TGTGCCAATAGTATAGAAATGAACACTGAAGCTTTCTTT. Protein product: CANSIEMNTEAFF. J is TRBJ1-1 and V is TRBV19; D is unclear. Germline CDR1 is LNHDA and CDR2 is SQIVND (reference sequence). CDR3 size: 13 residues.

The rearrangement joins TRBV4-2 to TRBJ1-1; D is unresolved. V dropped 0 bases and J dropped 4 bases, with 12 bases sitting between them. CDR3 length equals 15 residues. Germline CDR1 reads LGHNA; CDR2 reads YNFKEQ. The CDR3, as DNA: TGTGCCAGCAGCCAAGATCTTGGGGTTGTCACTGAAGCTTTCTTT. It encodes CASSQDLGVVTEAFF.

A word on this clonotype: At one boundary the junction diverges from the germline segment, which might be a read error. The rearrangement joins TRBV24-1 to TRBJ1-4; D gene unclear. The CDR3 has 11 amino acids. CDR1 and CDR2 from the germline V gene are KGHDR and SFDVKD. Written as DNA, the CDR3 is TGTGCCAGCAGTGGCGGTGAAAAACTGTTTTTT. Amino acid sequence: CASSGGEKLFF.

The chain recombines TRBV10-2 with TRBJ1-5, with 8 bases lining up with TRBD1. The CDR3 extends over 13 amino acids. V lost 4 bases and J lost 14; bases outside the gene matches: 10. The V gene's germline CDR1 is WSHSY and CDR2 SAAADI. CDR3 in amino acids: CASSARGQSYEHF. The DNA of the CDR3 is TGCGCCAGCAGTGCCAGGGGGCAAAGCTACGAGCATTTT.

This clonotype was recorded at least ten times. The chain is built from TRBV29-1 and TRBJ2-3; D uncertain. Germline V lookup: CDR1 SQVTM, CDR2 ANQGSEA. The CDR3 length is 13 residues. V was pared by 3 bases and J by 0 bases, with 7 bases between. The CDR3: CSVDSPSTDTQYF. The DNA of the CDR3 is TGCAGCGTTGACAGCCCTAGCACAGATACGCAGTATTTT.

This clonotype appeared many times. This rearrangement joins TRBV5-1 to TRBJ1-2; D gene unclear. Germline V gene lookup returns CDR1 SGHRS and CDR2 YFSETQ. V was pared by 2 bases and J by 3 bases, with 11 bases between. The CDR3 consists of 14 residues. CDR3 sequence (DNA): TGCGCCAGCAGCTTCGGACCAGGTGACTATGGCTACACCTTC. Encoded protein: CASSFGPGDYGYTF.

The chain links TRBV18 to TRBJ1-5; no firm D call. V lost 3 bases and J 6 bases, leaving 12 bases between the germline ends. Germline V gene lookup returns CDR1 KGHSH and CDR2 LQKENI. This CDR3 has 14 amino acids. DNA of the CDR3: TGTGCCAGCTCACCTGGAGGGTTGGTTCAGCCCCAGCATTTT. The encoded protein is CASSPGGLVQPQHF.

This chain joins TRBV25-1 and TRBJ2-1; D unresolved. CDR1 and CDR2 (germline): MGHDK, SYGVNS. This CDR3 has 15 amino acids. V lost 5 bases and J lost 2, with 13 bases in between. The CDR3, as DNA: TGTGCCAGCAGTCCCGGCGACGGCCCCTACAATGAGCAGTTCTTC. Protein: CASSPGDGPYNEQFF. Variable domain in full (rest from reference TRBV25-1 and TRBJ2-1): EADIYQTPRYLVIGTGKKITLECSQTMGHDKMYWYQQDPGMELHLIHYSYGVNSTEKGDLSSESTVSRIRTEHFPLTLESARPSHTSQYLCASSPGDGPYNEQFFGPGTRLTVL.

The chain carries TRBV4-2 and TRBJ1-6, with TRBD1 matching 8 bases. Germline loops: CDR1 LGHNA, CDR2 YNFKEQ. CDR3 length equals 14 residues. V was clipped by 3 bases and J by 6 bases; unmatched bases: 1. DNA of the CDR3: TGTGCCAGCAGCCAGGACAGGGCTAATTCACCCCTCCACTTT. Protein product: CASSQDRANSPLHF.

The rearrangement links TRBV4-3 to TRBJ1-5; D not resolved. V shed 3 bases and J shed 3 bases, with 12 bases lying between them. The CDR3 contains 15 residues. CDR1 and CDR2 (germline): LGHNA, YSLEER. This chain's CDR3 is CASSHPGRTNQPQHF. CDR3 nucleotide sequence: TGCGCCAGCAGCCATCCGGGCCGGACCAATCAGCCCCAGCATTTT.

Turning to this clonotype: A much larger clone differs by one base, so this may be a read error. It is likely a read error, because the conserved phenylalanine at the end of the CDR3 is missing. The V and J genes are TRBV7-2 and TRBJ1-6; 7 bases align to TRBD1. CDR3 length equals 14 residues. V dropped 5 bases and J dropped 9; count of bases not matched to a gene: 7. Per the germline V gene, CDR1 is SGHTA and CDR2 is FQGNSA. CDR3 residues: CASSTPGDSSPLHL. The CDR3 DNA reads as TGTGCCAGCAGCACCCCAGGGGACAGTTCACCCCTCCACCTT.

This clonotype occurred many times. V and J are TRBV7-2 and TRBJ2-7; 7 positions match TRBD2. CDR1 SGHTA and CDR2 FQGNSA come from the germline V gene. The CDR3 has 13 amino acids. Trimming took 7 bases from V and 4 from J; bases not matched to a gene: 7. This CDR3 is CASTPGTTYEQYF. DNA of the CDR3: TGTGCCAGCACCCCCGGGACTACTTACGAGCAGTACTTC.